The clone carrying this T cell receptor beta chain was seen only a few times. Antigen: not known. Graves' hyperthyroidism is called stable when ophthalmopathy does not progress within 18 months. Reasons for excluding patients were uncontrolled infection, other autoimmune disease, pregnancy or lactation. The data belong to a study of T cells in Graves' hyperthyroidism and ophthalmopathy. Study observations and caveats: In simple terms, a model built on 13 V-J features told ophthalmopathy apart from stable hyperthyroidism. Median prediction lead before ophthalmopathy onset was 5 to 7.5 months with the model.

There were TCR beta CDR3 regions amplified from RNA transcripts. First-round RT-PCR targeting the TCR CDR3 was performed with the HTBI primer set. MiXCR, run by TCRdb on the multiplex PCR reads, gives a single entry per CDR3 protein. This table has around 450,000 distinct CDR3 sequences, about a sixth appearing once. The CDR3 sequence is 15 residues long. From germline, CDR1 is LGHNA and CDR2 YNFKEQ. V was trimmed by 1 base and J by 7 bases, leaving 13 bases between them. The chain carries TRBV4-2 and TRBJ2-2, with D perhaps being TRBD1 or TRBD2 (6 bases each). The material sequenced was blood. This clonotype originated in a woman aged 18-29 years with Graves' hyperthyroidism. The CDR3 DNA reads TGTGCCAGCAGCCAAGCCCCGGGGGCCCACGGGGAGCTGTTTTTT. Translation: CASSQAPGAHGELFF.